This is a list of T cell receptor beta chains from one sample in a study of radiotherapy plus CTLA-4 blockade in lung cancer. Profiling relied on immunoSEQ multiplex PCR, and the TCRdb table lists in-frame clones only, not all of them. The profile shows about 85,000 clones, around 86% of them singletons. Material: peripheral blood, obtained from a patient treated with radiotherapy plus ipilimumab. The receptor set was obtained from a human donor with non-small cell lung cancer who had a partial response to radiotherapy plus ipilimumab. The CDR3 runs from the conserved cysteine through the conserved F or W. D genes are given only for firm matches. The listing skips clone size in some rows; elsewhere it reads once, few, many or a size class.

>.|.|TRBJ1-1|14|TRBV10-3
CAIRRDKQNTEAFF
TGTGCCATCAGGAGGGACAAACAGAACACTGAAGCTTTCTTT
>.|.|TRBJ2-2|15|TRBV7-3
CASTNDYTGTGELFF
TGTGCCAGCACCAATGACTACACGGGAACCGGGGAGCTGTTTTTT
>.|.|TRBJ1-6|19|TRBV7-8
CASSFPSVQAISYNSPLHF
TGTGCCAGCAGCTTTCCCTCGGTCCAGGCTATCTCCTATAATTCACCCCTCCACTTT
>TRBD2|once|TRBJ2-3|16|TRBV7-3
CASSLRSGRASDTQYF
TGTGCCAGCAGCTTACGGAGCGGGAGGGCCTCAGATACGCAGTATTTT
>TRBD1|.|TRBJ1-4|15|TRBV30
CAGTGGSRLGEKLFF
TGTGCCGGAACAGGGGGCAGTCGTTTGGGTGAAAAACTGTTTTTT
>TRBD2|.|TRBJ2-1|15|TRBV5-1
CASSSMGGETNEQFF
TGCGCCAGCAGCTCAATGGGGGGGGAGACGAATGAGCAGTTCTTC
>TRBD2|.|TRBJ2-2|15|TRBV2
CASSRTSGRGGELFF
TGTGCCAGCAGCCGGACTAGCGGGAGGGGCGGGGAGCTGTTTTTT
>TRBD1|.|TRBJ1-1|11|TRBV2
CASIYRGLAFF
TGTGCCAGCATATACAGGGGGTTAGCTTTCTTT
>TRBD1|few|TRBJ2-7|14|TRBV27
CASRLQGLPYEQYF
TGTGCCAGCAGACTACAGGGGCTACCCTACGAGCAGTACTTC
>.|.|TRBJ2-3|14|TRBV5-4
CASSWNYVTDTQYF
TGTGCCAGCAGCTGGAACTATGTCACAGATACGCAGTATTTT
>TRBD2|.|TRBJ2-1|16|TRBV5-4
CASSLGLAGVADEQFF
TGTGCCAGCAGCCTTGGACTAGCGGGAGTAGCGGATGAGCAGTTCTTC
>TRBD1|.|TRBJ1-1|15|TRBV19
CASSIPPTGGTEAFF
TGTGCCAGTAGTATCCCCCCTACAGGGGGCACTGAAGCTTTCTTT
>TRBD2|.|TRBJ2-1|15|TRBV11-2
CASSSGLALYNEQFF
TGTGCCAGCAGCTCGGGACTAGCGCTATACAATGAGCAGTTCTTC
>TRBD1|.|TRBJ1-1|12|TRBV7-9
CASKRGHTEAFF
TGTGCCAGCAAAAGGGGGCACACTGAAGCTTTCTTT
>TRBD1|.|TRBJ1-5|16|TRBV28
CASTRSQGASNQPQHF
TGTGCCAGCACCCGGTCACAGGGGGCAAGCAATCAGCCCCAGCATTTT
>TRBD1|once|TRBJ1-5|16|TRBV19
CASSMLGTGRDQPQHF
TGTGCCAGTAGTATGCTTGGGACAGGGAGAGATCAGCCCCAGCATTTT
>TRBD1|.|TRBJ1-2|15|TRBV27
CASGLRTGAFYGYTF
TGTGCCAGCGGATTACGGACAGGTGCCTTCTATGGCTACACCTTC
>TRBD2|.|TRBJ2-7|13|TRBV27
CASSFGTSGEQYF
TGTGCCAGCAGTTTCGGGACTAGCGGCGAGCAGTACTTC
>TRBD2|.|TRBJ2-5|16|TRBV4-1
CASSLGLAGVEETQYF
TGCGCCAGCAGCCTTGGACTAGCGGGAGTGGAAGAGACCCAGTACTTC
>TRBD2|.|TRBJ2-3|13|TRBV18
CASSGGFADTQYF
TGTGCCAGCTCGGGGGGGTTCGCAGATACGCAGTATTTT
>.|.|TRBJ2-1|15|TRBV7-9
CASSEGRGKYNEQFF
TGTGCCAGCAGCGAGGGCCGCGGGAAATACAATGAGCAGTTCTTC
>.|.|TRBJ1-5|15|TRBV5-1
CASSLGHNSNQPQHF
TGCGCCAGCAGCTTGGGACATAACAGCAATCAGCCCCAGCATTTT
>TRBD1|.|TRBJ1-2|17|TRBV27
CASSLLNAGGPMRGYTF
TGTGCCAGCAGTTTGTTAAATGCAGGGGGACCAATGCGTGGCTACACCTTC
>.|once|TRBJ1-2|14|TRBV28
CASRIDRMGFGYTF
TGTGCCAGCAGAATAGACAGGATGGGTTTCGGCTACACCTTC
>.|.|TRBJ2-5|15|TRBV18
CASSSLTRRQETQYF
TGTGCCAGCTCTTCCCTGACTAGGCGCCAAGAGACCCAGTACTTC
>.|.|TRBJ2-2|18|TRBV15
CATSKKSRAPTNTGELFF
TGTGCCACCAGCAAGAAGTCGCGGGCCCCAACGAACACCGGGGAGCTGTTTTTT
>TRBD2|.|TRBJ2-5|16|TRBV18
CASSPPMTSAQETQYF
TGTGCCAGCTCACCACCGATGACTAGCGCCCAAGAGACCCAGTACTTC
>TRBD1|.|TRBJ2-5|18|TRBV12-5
CASGLRRTGTIIQETQYF
TGTGCTAGTGGTTTGAGGAGGACAGGGACGATAATACAAGAGACCCAGTACTTC
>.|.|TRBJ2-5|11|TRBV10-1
CASSRGASKYF
TGCGCCAGCAGTAGGGGTGCTTCAAAGTACTTC
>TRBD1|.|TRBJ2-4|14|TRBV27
CASSLGTGGNIQYF
TGTGCCAGCAGTTTAGGGACAGGGGGGAACATTCAGTACTTC
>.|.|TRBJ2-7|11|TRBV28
CASNGGYEQYF
TGTGCCAGCAACGGCGGCTACGAGCAGTACTTC
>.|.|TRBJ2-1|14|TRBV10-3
CAIQEGQPHNEQFF
TGTGCCATCCAGGAGGGCCAGCCTCACAATGAGCAGTTCTTC
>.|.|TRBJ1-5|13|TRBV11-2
CASSSQESQPQHF
TGTGCCAGCAGCTCACAGGAGTCTCAGCCCCAGCATTTT
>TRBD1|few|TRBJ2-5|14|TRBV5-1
CASSSGQAQETQYF
TGCGCCAGCAGCTCGGGACAGGCACAAGAGACCCAGTACTTC
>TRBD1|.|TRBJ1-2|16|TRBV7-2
CASSPTQGGAGYGYTF
TGTGCCAGCAGCCCTACTCAAGGGGGCGCTGGGTATGGCTACACCTTC
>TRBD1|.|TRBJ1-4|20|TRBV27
CASSFSFPGQGVATNEKLFF
TGTGCCAGCAGTTTCTCTTTCCCTGGCCAGGGGGTGGCAACTAATGAAAAGCTGTTTTTT
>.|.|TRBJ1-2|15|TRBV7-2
CASSLGQTWGYGYTF
TGTGCCAGCAGCCTCGGACAGACTTGGGGCTATGGCTACACCTTC
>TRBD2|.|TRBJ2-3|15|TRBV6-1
CASKETGGPTDTQYF
TGTGCCAGCAAAGAGACGGGAGGGCCCACAGATACGCAGTATTTT
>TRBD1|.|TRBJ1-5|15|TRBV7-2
CASSLGQVGAQPQHF
TGTGCCAGCAGCTTGGGACAGGTCGGGGCTCAGCCCCAGCATTTT
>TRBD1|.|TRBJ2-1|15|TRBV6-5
CASSNDRGPYNEQFF
TGTGCCAGCAGTAACGACAGGGGGCCCTACAATGAGCAGTTCTTC
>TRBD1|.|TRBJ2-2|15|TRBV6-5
CASSGQGLGTGELFF
TGTGCCAGCAGTGGACAGGGTCTCGGCACCGGGGAGCTGTTTTTT
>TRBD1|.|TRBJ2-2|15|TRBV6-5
CASSRQGLNTGELFF
TGTGCCAGCAGCCGACAGGGGCTGAACACCGGGGAGCTGTTTTTT
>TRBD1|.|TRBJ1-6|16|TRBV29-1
CSLGLGRDRSDSPLHF
TGCAGCTTGGGGCTTGGCCGGGACAGGTCTGATTCACCCCTCCACTTT
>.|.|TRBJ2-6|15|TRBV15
CAVQGLPAGANVLTF
TGTGCCGTACAGGGCTTACCCGCTGGGGCCAACGTCCTGACTTTC
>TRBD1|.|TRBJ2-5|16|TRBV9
CASSVGTTGGQETQYF
TGTGCCAGCAGCGTCGGAACGACAGGGGGCCAAGAGACCCAGTACTTC
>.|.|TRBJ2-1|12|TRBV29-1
CSVLQAYNEQFF
TGCAGCGTTCTCCAGGCCTACAATGAGCAGTTCTTC
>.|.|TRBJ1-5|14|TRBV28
CASISEGESQPQHF
TGTGCCAGCATAAGCGAGGGGGAAAGTCAGCCCCAGCATTTT
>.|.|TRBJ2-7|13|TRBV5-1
CASSRDSPYEQYF
TGCGCCAGCAGTCGGGACTCGCCCTACGAGCAGTACTTC
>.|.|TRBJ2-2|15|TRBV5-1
CASSLDRVDTGELFF
TGCGCCAGCAGCTTGGACAGGGTAGACACCGGGGAGCTGTTTTTT
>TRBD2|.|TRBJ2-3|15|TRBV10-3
CAISELDPGRDTQYF
TGTGCCATCAGTGAGTTGGACCCCGGGAGGGATACGCAGTATTTT
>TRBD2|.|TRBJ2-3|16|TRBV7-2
CASSPRGTSGRDTQYF
TGCGCCAGCAGCCCCAGGGGGACTAGCGGGAGGGATACGCAGTATTTT
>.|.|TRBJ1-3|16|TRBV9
CASSVDGLASGNTIYF
TGTGCCAGCAGCGTAGATGGACTGGCCTCTGGAAACACCATATATTTT
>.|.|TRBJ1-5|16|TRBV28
CASRGTGQISNQPQHF
TGTGCCAGCAGGGGGACTGGGCAGATTAGCAATCAGCCCCAGCATTTT
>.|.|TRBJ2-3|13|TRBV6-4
CASSTEVTDTQYF
TGTGCCAGCAGTACCGAGGTCACAGATACGCAGTATTTT
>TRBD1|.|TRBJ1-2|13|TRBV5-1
CASSLGDRDGYTF
TGCGCCAGCAGCTTGGGGGACAGGGATGGCTACACCTTC
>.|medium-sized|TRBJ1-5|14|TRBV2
CASSVGTSGQPQHF
TGTGCCAGCAGCGTTGGTACCAGCGGTCAGCCCCAGCATTTT
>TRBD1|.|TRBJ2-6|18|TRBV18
CASQPGQGSSSGANVLTF
TGTGCCAGCCAACCGGGACAGGGGAGCTCCTCTGGGGCCAACGTCCTGACTTTC
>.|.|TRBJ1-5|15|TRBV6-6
CASSSDSLRVLAQHF
TGTGCCAGCAGTTCCGACAGCCTTCGGGTGTTGGCCCAGCATTTT
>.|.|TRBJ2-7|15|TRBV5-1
CASSLGGLSSYEQYF
TGCGCCAGCAGCTTGGGCGGTTTGAGCTCCTACGAGCAGTACTTC
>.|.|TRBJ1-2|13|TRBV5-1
CASSLETDYGYTF
TGCGCCAGCAGCTTGGAGACAGACTATGGCTACACCTTC